The 21 T cell receptor beta chains listed next were all sequenced from one sample in a study of blood T cell repertoires in COVID-19. Repertoires were generated with immunoSEQ multiplex PCR, while TCRdb's copy carries only in-frame clones and drops some. The table records 450,000 or so clones, 85% to 90% of them present only once. The sequenced sample was peripheral blood. The receptors originated from a man aged 18 to 29 with COVID-19, enrolled during active disease.

Only one count was recorded for this clone. The CDR3 DNA reads as TGTGCCAGCAGCCAGGGGACAGGGCCTAACTATGGCTACACCTTC. Its translation is CASSQGTGPNYGYTF. The genes are TRBV5-4 and TRBJ1-2, with 9 bases fitting TRBD1. Germline lookup yields CDR1 SGHNT and CDR2 YYREEE (reference sequence). The CDR3 consists of 15 residues. J was trimmed by 0 bases and V by 4 bases; bases with no gene match: 4.

V and J are TRBV3-1 (or the pseudogene TRBV3-2) and TRBJ1-2; D is uncertain. The ends were cut back, 0 bases at V and 2 bases at J, with 4 bases in the middle. Germline CDR1 LGHDT, CDR2 YNNKEL (reference sequence). The CDR3 runs 13 residues. The CDR3 reads CASSQERNYGYTF. CDR3 in DNA: TGTGCCAGCAGCCAAGAACGGAACTATGGCTACACCTTC.

This clone appeared a single time. The chain has TRBV2 and TRBJ2-7, with D possibly being TRBD2 (5 bases). The CDR3 runs 13 residues. The V end was cut by 1 base, the J end by 2 bases, with 6 bases between. Germline values: CDR1 SNHLY, CDR2 FYNNEI. The CDR3 region has the DNA TGTGCCAGCAGTGAAGGGCGGGCCTACGAGCAGTACTTC. Translating it yields CASSEGRAYEQYF.

The V and J genes are TRBV3-1 (or the pseudogene TRBV3-2) and TRBJ2-1; 14 bases line up with TRBD2. The CDR3 is made up of 15 amino acids. Germline CDR1 LGHDT, CDR2 YNNKEL (reference sequence). V lost 6 bases and J lost 12; bases outside the gene matches: 10. CDR3 region: CASSRLAGGPVPQFF. The DNA of the CDR3 is TGTGCCAGCAGTCGACTAGCGGGAGGGCCGGTTCCGCAGTTCTTC.

In its sample, this clone was seen once. V and J are TRBV5-1 and TRBJ1-1; 7 bases align to TRBD1. After removal of 6 bases from V and 0 bases from J, the junction contained 5 bases not matched to a gene. CDR1 and CDR2 (germline): SGHRS, YFSETQ. The CDR3 spans 14 residues. CDR3 sequence reads: CASTSGQLNTEAFF. Written as DNA, the CDR3 is TGCGCCAGCACCTCGGGACAGTTGAACACTGAAGCTTTCTTT.

The chain is built from TRBV6-1 and TRBJ2-1; 8 bases are a match to TRBD2. Germline V CDR1 and CDR2: MNHNS, SASEGT. The V segment lost 1 base and the J segment 7 bases; nucleotides outside the gene matches: 6. CDR3 length: 15 residues. CDR3 DNA sequence: TGTGCCAGCAGTGAAGTTGGACTAGCAAATAATGAGCAGTTCTTC. Its protein product is CASSEVGLANNEQFF.

V and J are TRBV15 and TRBJ2-5; TRBD1 is a possible D gene (5 bases). The CDR3 extends over 14 amino acids. The ends were cut back, 3 bases at V and 2 bases at J, with 10 bases in the middle. Germline V gives CDR1 LNHNV, CDR2 YYDKDF (reference sequence). CDR3 nucleotides: TGTGCCACCAGCAGGATCACAGGACAAGAGACCCAGTACTTC. It is translated as CATSRITGQETQYF.

The V gene is TRBV7-2, the J gene TRBJ2-7; no clear D gene. The CDR3 length is 13 residues. V shed 3 bases and J shed 3 bases, with 9 bases lying between them. Germline assignment: CDR1 SGHTA and CDR2 FQGNSA. CDR3 residues: CASSFTTFYEQYF. CDR3 DNA: TGTGCCAGCAGCTTTACTACCTTCTACGAGCAGTACTTC.

The chain joins TRBV18 to TRBJ2-1, with TRBD2 matching 15 bases. Germline V gene data show CDR1 as KGHSH and CDR2 as LQKENI. There are 20 residues in the CDR3. V shed 1 base, J shed 3 bases, and the junction held 10 bases outside the gene matches. The CDR3 sequence: CASSPLGTSGGIRSYNEQFF. As DNA, the CDR3 is TGTGCCAGCTCACCACTAGGGACTAGCGGGGGGATACGAAGCTACAATGAGCAGTTCTTC.

V is TRBV11-3 and J is TRBJ2-7; tentatively, D is TRBD1 (6 bases). The germline V gene has CDR1 SGHNT and CDR2 YENEEA. Between the trimmed V and J ends, which lost 0 bases and 3 bases, there was a span of 12 bases. CDR3 length: 15 amino acids. CDR3 DNA sequence: TGTGCCAGCAGCTTAGATCCAGGGGACGGCTACGAGCAGTACTTC. It specifies CASSLDPGDGYEQYF.

The J gene is TRBJ1-1, the V gene TRBV27, with TRBD1 as a possible D gene (5 bases). The ends were cut back, 8 bases at V and 1 base at J, with 20 bases in the middle. CDR1 is MNHEY, CDR2 SMNVEV, per germline (reference sequence). This CDR3 is 16 amino acids long. CDR3 residues: CASQKQPPGPNTEAFF. For the CDR3, the DNA is TGTGCCAGCCAAAAACAGCCCCCAGGGCCGAACACTGAAGCTTTCTTT.

The V gene is TRBV6-5, the J gene TRBJ2-1, with 9 bases lining up with TRBD1. Germline loops: CDR1 MNHEY, CDR2 SVGAGI. The CDR3 has 15 amino acids. The V gene end was trimmed by 6 bases and the J gene end by 2 bases; junction bases not matched to a gene: 5. CDR3 sequence: CASRQGAGTYNEQFF. The CDR3 region has the DNA TGTGCCAGCAGACAGGGGGCGGGCACCTACAATGAGCAGTTCTTC.

The CDR3 DNA sequence: TGTGCCAGCAGTGAGGACAGCGTCTATGGCTACACCTTC. It specifies CASSEDSVYGYTF. The chain uses TRBV6-1 and TRBJ1-2; perhaps TRBD1 as D (6 bases). This CDR3 is 13 amino acids long. Germline V gene data show CDR1 as MNHNS and CDR2 as SASEGT. Deletions cut 3 bases from V and 4 bases from J, with 9 bases between.

The chain joins TRBV3-1 (or the pseudogene TRBV3-2) to TRBJ1-1; D is ambiguous. Germline values: CDR1 LGHDT, CDR2 YNNKEL (reference sequence). The CDR3 extends over 13 amino acids. The ends were cut back, 5 bases at V and 6 bases at J, with 13 bases in the middle. The CDR3 loop reads CASSSPSGSEAFF. CDR3 nucleotide sequence: TGTGCCAGCAGCTCCCCCTCCGGTTCTGAAGCTTTCTTT.

CDR3 sequence (DNA): TGCGCCAGCAGCCAAATAGACAGGGTACCCGGGGAGCTGTTTTTT. It is translated as CASSQIDRVPGELFF. The rearrangement links TRBV4-1 to TRBJ2-2; 7 nucleotides align to TRBD1. The length of the CDR3 is 15 residues. In germline, CDR1 is MGHRA, CDR2 YSYEKL. V lost 2 bases and J lost 6; bases outside the gene matches: 6.

The gene calls are TRBV10-3 and TRBJ2-1; the match to TRBD1 covers 8 bases. The germline gives CDR1 ENHRY, CDR2 SYGVKD. This CDR3 comprises 13 residues. With 4 bases clipped from V and 8 bases from J, the junction kept 4 bases outside the gene matches. This CDR3 is CAISGTGSDEQFF. For the CDR3, the DNA is TGTGCCATCAGTGGGACAGGGAGCGATGAGCAGTTCTTC.

The chain couples TRBV7-8 to TRBJ2-1, with TRBD2 as a possible D gene (5 bases). The germline CDR1 and CDR2 sequences are SGHVS and FQNEAQ. Deletions cut 4 bases from V and 0 bases from J, with 22 bases between. This CDR3 contains 19 residues. As DNA, the CDR3 is TGTGCCAGCAGCTCGAATCTACTAGAGGGTGGTAGCTCCTACAATGAGCAGTTCTTC. Encoded protein: CASSSNLLEGGSSYNEQFF.

This sequence joins TRBV3-1 (or the pseudogene TRBV3-2) and TRBJ2-6; weak D call: TRBD2 (5 bases). The CDR3 totals 14 residues. Germline CDR1 reads LGHDT; CDR2 reads YNNKEL (reference sequence). V gave up 4 bases and J gave up 1 base, with 5 bases separating them. CDR3 in amino acids: CASSRESGANVLTF. CDR3 nucleotides: TGTGCCAGCAGCCGGGAGTCTGGGGCCAACGTCCTGACTTTC.

The chain carries TRBV7-2 and TRBJ2-1; D not certain. V was trimmed by 2 bases and J by 0 bases, leaving 14 bases between them. From germline, CDR1 is SGHTA and CDR2 FQGNSA. This CDR3 has 17 residues. The DNA for the CDR3 is TGTGCCAGCAGCTTACAGAGTGTGAGGCGCTCCTACAATGAGCAGTTCTTC. This gives the protein CASSLQSVRRSYNEQFF.

The V and J genes are TRBV5-4 and TRBJ1-3; D might be TRBD1 (6 bases). V lost 0 bases, J lost 0 bases, and 16 bases lay in between. The CDR3 is made up of 18 amino acids. The germline gives CDR1 SGHNT, CDR2 YYREEE (reference sequence). The CDR3, as DNA: TGTGCCAGCAGCTTGGGGGGGACAACTGCTTTCTCTGGAAACACCATATATTTT. It is translated as CASSLGGTTAFSGNTIYF.

V gene TRBV10-2 combines with J gene TRBJ2-7; D is possibly TRBD2 (7 bases). Trimming left V 7 bases short and J 6 bases short, with 19 bases between. This CDR3 region has 14 residues. Germline V gene lookup returns CDR1 WSHSY and CDR2 SAAADI. Here the CDR3 DNA reads TGCGCCAGCATTGACGGGGGGCCCTGGGGCGAGCAGTACTTC. As protein: CASIDGGPWGEQYF.